This TCR beta chain was captured in a study of cytomegalovirus exposure and HLA in healthy donors. Findings and limits, study-wide: Overall, 164 TCR beta chains were annotated as cytomegalovirus-associated. Presence/absence comparisons presumed near-even sequencing depth among donors.

The CDR3 consists of 15 residues. Trimming stripped 5 bases from V and 2 bases from J, with 14 bases between. Germline lookup yields CDR1 SGHTA and CDR2 FQGNSA. The PCR ran on 60 Vbeta and 13 Jbeta primers. Clones were sequenced by immunoSEQ multiplex PCR, and TCRdb holds only the in-frame ones, with some missing. The sample holds approximately 140,000 clones, about three quarters seen once. About this clone: Its antigen is unknown.

The material sequenced was PBMCs. The chain recombines TRBV7-2 with TRBJ2-3; a weak D match, TRBD1 (6 bases). The sequence came from a man aged 35 to 55 in good health and CMV-seropositive. The CDR3 sequence: CASSTTWDNTDTQYF. The CDR3 region has the DNA TGTGCCAGCAGCACCACCTGGGACAACACAGATACGCAGTATTTT.